The table lists the clone carrying this T cell receptor (beta chain) with many counts. The antigen is undetermined. Time point noted: sample taken at primary tumor resection. From tumor, nontumor lung or frozen PBMC, whole RNA was taken unsorted for sequencing. CDR1 is LGHDT and CDR2 is YNNKEL in the germline V gene (reference sequence). The CDR3 is 16 residues long. V dropped 4 bases and J dropped 2; count of bases not matched to a gene: 6. TCRdb analysed the 5' RACE reads with MiXCR anew, one entry per CDR3 protein. The table has 100,000 to 110,000 distinct CDR3 sequences, 3.5% to 5% seen once. The data were taken from a study of spatial heterogeneity in lung cancer. Study-wide background: Fewer alpha-chain than beta-chain sequences were consistently detected. As counted in raw reads, each unique TCR and UMI combination appeared more than ten times on average. Study results and limitations: The study found that ubiquitous and regional expanded TCR counts tracked ubiquitous and regional nonsynonymous mutations, respectively. Tumors with more nonsynonymous mutations had more expanded intratumoral alpha and beta TCRs.

The specimen comprised lung tumor tissue, sampled at surgery. The receptor comes from a male donor with early-stage non-small cell lung cancer. The gene calls are TRBV3-1 and TRBJ2-3, with TRBD2 matching over 10 bases. The CDR3 here is CASSPQLAGYTDTQYF. Here the CDR3 DNA reads TGTGCCAGCAGCCCACAACTAGCGGGATACACAGATACGCAGTATTTT.